This T cell receptor (beta chain) was sequenced for a study of cytomegalovirus exposure and HLA in healthy donors. 60 Vbeta and 13 Jbeta primers were used in PCR. TCRdb's table, derived via immunoSEQ multiplex PCR, lists solely in-frame clones and lacks some. The sample consists of about 77,000 clones, around 81% of them appearing once. Per the germline V gene, CDR1 is MNHEY and CDR2 is SVGAGI. V trimming: 9 bases; J trimming: 2 bases; junction bases outside the gene matches: 9. CDR3 length equals 15 residues. This clonotype was sampled from a man in his forties in good health and CMV-seronegative. V and J are TRBV6-5 and TRBJ2-2; 7 nucleotides line up with TRBD1. Input material: PBMCs. CDR3 nucleotides: TGTGCCAGTAGGAGACAGGGATCAAACACCGGGGAGCTGTTTTTT. Encoded protein: CASRRQGSNTGELFF.